The T cell receptor beta chain under discussion was sequenced for a study of blood T cell repertoires in COVID-19 (dated by TCRdb to about 2020). Describing the broader study: Samples covering the acute and convalescent phases of COVID-19 were provided by collaborators in the United States, Italy and Spain. The material from the prospective study consisted of cDNA or gDNA derived from T cells, B-cell-depleted T cells, or PBMCs. A de-identified subject ID, COVID-19 status, age in years and sex were almost always included in the sample metadata. The repertoires were released in a freely available public database intended as a resource for research on the immune response to SARS-CoV-2. Samples came from the ongoing ImmuneRACE study (first 160 participants) plus 1,254 subjects from 6 global collaborators. HLA class I and class II types, where available, came from metadata supplied by the sample provider rather than from assay-based typing. Subjects who had been exposed to COVID-19, were actively infected with it, or had recovered from it provided the deeply sampled blood TCRbeta repertoires that made up the dataset.

Each collaborating institution followed its own protocols to collect whole blood in K2EDTA tubes. Collaborator samples were shipped for TCRbeta analysis as frozen whole blood, isolated PBMCs, or DNA extracted from either sample type. Turning to this clone: Its target antigen remains unknown. Base qualities are not recorded, but no much larger clone differs from it by a single base.

The research as a whole found: The amount of clinical and demographic metadata varied by source and participant and was provided uncurated.

The immunoSEQ Assay, a bias-controlled multiplex PCR, was used to amplify TCRbeta CDR3 regions from genomic DNA. The source study handled its data this way. The number of nucleated cells in each sample was estimated by amplification of reference gene primers within the assay. Sequence reads were collapsed and filtered to measure the absolute abundance of every unique TCRbeta CDR3 rearrangement. For each sample, productive Simpson clonality was calculated as the square root of Simpson's diversity index across productive rearrangements. Imported from immuneACCESS, the table was reduced by TCRdb to in-frame sequences with V and J called. These copies leave out some clones; in studies compared against another copy, an unresolved V gene accounts for under half, and the cause of the remainder is not known. V and J calls plus clone size are reproduced from that table; the DNA served to infer D and trimming. The sample has fewer than 350,000 clones on record, approximately 86% of them singletons. Almost 9.5% of the sample is taken by the ten largest.

The TCR was taken from a young man with active or convalescent COVID-19. What was sequenced was peripheral blood.

The nucleotide sequence is TGTGCCAGCAGCACTAGCGGGGGGTCTACCTACAATGAGCAGTTCTTC. This encodes CASSTSGGSTYNEQFF. The chain uses TRBV11-2 and TRBJ2-1, and 12 junctional nucleotides match TRBD2. V trim: 5 bases; J trim: 2 bases; unmatched bases: 4. Measured from the cysteine to the phenylalanine, the CDR3 is 16 residues long. Just the 48-base CDR3 DNA is kept, in frame starting at base 1. CDR1 and CDR2 were assigned from the germline V gene as SGHAT and FQNNGV.